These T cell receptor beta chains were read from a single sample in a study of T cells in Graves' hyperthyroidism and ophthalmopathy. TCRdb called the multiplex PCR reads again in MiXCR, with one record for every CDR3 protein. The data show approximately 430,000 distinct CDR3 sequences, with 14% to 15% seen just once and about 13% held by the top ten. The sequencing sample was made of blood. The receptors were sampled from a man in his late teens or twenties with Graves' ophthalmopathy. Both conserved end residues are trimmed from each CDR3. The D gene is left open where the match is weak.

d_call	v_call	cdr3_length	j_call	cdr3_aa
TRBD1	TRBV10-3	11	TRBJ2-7	AITRQGSYEQY
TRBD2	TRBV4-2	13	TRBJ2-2	ASSHSSGVAGELF
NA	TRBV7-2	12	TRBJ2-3	ASSLEGFTDTQY
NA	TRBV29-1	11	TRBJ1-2	SVEDLQMYGHT
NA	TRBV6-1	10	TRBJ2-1	ASLEGYNEQF
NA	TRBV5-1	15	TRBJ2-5	ASSGLGQIGPQETQY
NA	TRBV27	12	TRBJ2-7	ASSLSRIYYEQY
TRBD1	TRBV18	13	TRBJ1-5	ASSPRQGGYQPQH
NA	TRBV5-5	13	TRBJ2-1	ASLQEDRIYNEQF
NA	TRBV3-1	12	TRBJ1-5	ASSPGGGAQPQH
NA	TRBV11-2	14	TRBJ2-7	ASSLVASEISYEQY
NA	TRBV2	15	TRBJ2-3	AHVWAGTVASTDTQY
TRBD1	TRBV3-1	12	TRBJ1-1	ASSQAGQGVQAF
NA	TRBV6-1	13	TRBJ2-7	ASSLLRAGNYEQY
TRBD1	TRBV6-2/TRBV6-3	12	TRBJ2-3	ASSAGQGLVTQY
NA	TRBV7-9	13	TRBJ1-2	ASSLGGGLYHGYT
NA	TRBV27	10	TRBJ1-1	ASKDLNTEAF
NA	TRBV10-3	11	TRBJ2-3	AISGSGADTQY
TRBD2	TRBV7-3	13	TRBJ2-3	ASSRGRTGTDTQY
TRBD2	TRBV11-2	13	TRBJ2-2	ASSTLAANTGELF
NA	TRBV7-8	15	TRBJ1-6	ASSPRDTSSYNSPLH
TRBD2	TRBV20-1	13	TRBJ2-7	SARPPAGGSYEQY
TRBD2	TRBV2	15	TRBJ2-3	ASRKGLAGGPKYTQY
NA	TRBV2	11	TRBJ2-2	ARRGVNTGELF
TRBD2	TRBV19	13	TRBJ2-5	ASSSGTSGGETQY
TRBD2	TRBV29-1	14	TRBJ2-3	SVGGTSGGSTDTQY
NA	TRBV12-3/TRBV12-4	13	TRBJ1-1	ASSLSGAALTEAF
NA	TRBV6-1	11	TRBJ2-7	ASSVGGRDEQY
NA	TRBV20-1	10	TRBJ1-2	SARVGTWGYT
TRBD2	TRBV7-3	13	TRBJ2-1	ASSQTSGDNNEQF
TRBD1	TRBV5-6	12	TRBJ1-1	ASSLAHRGTEAF
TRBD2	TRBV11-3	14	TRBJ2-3	ASSLGLAGSTDTQY
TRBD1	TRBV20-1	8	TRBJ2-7	SAGDRGQY
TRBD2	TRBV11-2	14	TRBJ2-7	ASSLDLASGPYEQY
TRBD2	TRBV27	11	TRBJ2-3	ASGAGGGGTQY
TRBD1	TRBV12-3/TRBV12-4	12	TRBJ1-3	ASTRRGQGNTIY